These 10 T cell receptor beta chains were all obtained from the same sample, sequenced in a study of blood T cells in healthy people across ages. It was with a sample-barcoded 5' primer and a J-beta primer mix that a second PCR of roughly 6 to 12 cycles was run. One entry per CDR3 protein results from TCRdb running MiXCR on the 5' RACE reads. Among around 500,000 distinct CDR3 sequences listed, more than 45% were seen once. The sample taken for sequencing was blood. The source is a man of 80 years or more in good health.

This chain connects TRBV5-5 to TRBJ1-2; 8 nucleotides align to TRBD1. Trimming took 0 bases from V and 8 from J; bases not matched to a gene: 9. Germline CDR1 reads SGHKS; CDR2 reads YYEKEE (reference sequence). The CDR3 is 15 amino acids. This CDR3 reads CASSLGGQGAPGYTF. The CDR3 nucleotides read TGTGCCAGCAGCTTGGGGGGTCAGGGGGCGCCCGGCTACACCTTC.

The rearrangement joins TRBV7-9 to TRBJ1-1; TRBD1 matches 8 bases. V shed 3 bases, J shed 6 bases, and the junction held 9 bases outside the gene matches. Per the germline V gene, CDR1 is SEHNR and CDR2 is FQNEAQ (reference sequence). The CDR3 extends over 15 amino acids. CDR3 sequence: CASSLRTGSRAEAFF. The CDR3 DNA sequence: TGTGCCAGCAGCTTGCGGACAGGGTCTCGCGCTGAAGCTTTCTTT.

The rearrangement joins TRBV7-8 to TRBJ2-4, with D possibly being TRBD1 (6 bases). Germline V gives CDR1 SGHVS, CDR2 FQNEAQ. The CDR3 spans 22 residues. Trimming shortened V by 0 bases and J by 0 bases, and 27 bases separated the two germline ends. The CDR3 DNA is TGTGCCAGCAGCTTAGCGCCGGGGCCGGGACAAGGTGGGGGATTAGCCAAAAACATTCAGTACTTC. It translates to CASSLAPGPGQGGGLAKNIQYF.

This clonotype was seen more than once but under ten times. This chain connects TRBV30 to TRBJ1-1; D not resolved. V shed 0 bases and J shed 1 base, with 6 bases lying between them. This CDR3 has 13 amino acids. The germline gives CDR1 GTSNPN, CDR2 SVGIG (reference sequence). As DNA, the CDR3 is TGTGCCTGGAGTGTACTAGGGAACACTGAAGCTTTCTTT. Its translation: CAWSVLGNTEAFF.

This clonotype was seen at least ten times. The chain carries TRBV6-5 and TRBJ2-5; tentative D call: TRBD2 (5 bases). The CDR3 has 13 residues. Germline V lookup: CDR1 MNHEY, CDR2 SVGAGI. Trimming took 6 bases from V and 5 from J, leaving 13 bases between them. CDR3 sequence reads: CASRGGLLETQYF. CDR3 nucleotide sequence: TGTGCCAGCAGAGGAGGTCTTTTGGAGACCCAGTACTTC.

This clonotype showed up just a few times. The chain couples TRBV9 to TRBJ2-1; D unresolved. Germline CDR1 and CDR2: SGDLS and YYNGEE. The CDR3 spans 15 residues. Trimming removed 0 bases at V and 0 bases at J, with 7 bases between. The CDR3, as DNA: TGTGCCAGCAGCGTAGGGGCCAGCTCCTACAATGAGCAGTTCTTC. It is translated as CASSVGASSYNEQFF.

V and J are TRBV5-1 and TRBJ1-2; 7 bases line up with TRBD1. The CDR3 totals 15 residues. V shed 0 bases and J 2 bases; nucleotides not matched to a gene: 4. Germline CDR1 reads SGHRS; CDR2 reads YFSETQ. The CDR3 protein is CASSLAAGGNYGYTF. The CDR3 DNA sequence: TGCGCCAGCAGCTTGGCCGCAGGGGGAAACTATGGCTACACCTTC.

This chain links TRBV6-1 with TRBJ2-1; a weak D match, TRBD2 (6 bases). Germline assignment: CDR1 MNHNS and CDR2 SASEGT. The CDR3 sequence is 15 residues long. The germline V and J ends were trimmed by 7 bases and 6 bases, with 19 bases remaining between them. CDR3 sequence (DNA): TGTGCCAGCATGGCGGGGCGGGCTGGGAGCAATGAGCAGTTCTTC. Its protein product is CASMAGRAGSNEQFF.

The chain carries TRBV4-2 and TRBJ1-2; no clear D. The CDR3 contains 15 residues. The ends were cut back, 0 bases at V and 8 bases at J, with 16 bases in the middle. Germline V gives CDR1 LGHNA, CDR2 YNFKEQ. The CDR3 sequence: CASSQDLVRSLGYTF. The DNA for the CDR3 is TGTGCCAGCAGCCAAGATTTAGTTAGGAGTCTGGGCTACACCTTC.

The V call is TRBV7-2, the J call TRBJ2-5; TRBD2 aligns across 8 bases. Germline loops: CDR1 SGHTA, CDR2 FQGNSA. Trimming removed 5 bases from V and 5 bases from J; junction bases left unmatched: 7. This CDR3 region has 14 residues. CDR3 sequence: CASSEGLVTETQYF. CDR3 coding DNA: TGTGCCAGCAGCGAGGGACTAGTTACTGAGACCCAGTACTTC.